The source of this TCR beta chain is a study of T cell changes during pregnancy in multiple sclerosis. TCRdb keeps only in-frame clones here, not all; method: immunoSEQ multiplex PCR. Among 33,000 or so clones, 90% were seen once, and the ten largest hold approximately 5.9%. The CDR3 loop spans 17 amino acids. CDR1 SGHVS and CDR2 FNYEAQ come from the germline V gene. In this sample, this clone turned up once. At one boundary the junction diverges from the germline segment, which might be a read error. The chain carries TRBV7-6 and TRBJ1-6; TRBD1 agrees at 9 bases. The sequences come from peripheral blood, collected in the third trimester of pregnancy. The TCR originated in a female donor in good health, enrolled as a control in a pregnancy study. CDR3 in amino acids: CASSPDRGKSYNSLLHF. The CDR3 coding sequence is TGTGCCAGCAGCCCCGACAGGGGGAAGTCCTATAATTCACTCCTCCACTTT.